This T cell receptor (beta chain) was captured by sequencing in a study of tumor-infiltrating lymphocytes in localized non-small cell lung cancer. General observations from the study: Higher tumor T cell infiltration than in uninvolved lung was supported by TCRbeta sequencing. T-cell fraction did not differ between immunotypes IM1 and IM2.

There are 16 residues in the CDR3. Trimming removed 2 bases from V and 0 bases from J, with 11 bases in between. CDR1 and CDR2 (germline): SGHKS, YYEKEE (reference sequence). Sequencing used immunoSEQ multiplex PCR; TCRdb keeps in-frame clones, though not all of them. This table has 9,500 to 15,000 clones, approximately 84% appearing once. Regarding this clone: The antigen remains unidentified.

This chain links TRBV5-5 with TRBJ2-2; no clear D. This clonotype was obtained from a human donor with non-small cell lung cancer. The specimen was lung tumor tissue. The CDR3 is CASSFGPSANTGELFF. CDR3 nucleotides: TGTGCCAGCAGCTTCGGGCCGAGCGCGAACACCGGGGAGCTGTTTTTT.